This T cell receptor (beta chain) was profiled in a study of blood T cells in healthy people across ages. CDR1 and CDR2 from the germline V gene are SGHRS and YFSETQ. The V and J ends lost 0 bases and 0 bases respectively, with 9 bases between them. The CDR3 is 15 amino acids. As concerns this clonotype: Its specificity is unknown.

Alongside a J-beta primer mix, a sample-barcoded 5' primer served in a second PCR lasting about 7 to 11 cycles. TCRdb re-called the 5' RACE reads through MiXCR, storing one row per CDR3 protein. The repertoire consists of 730,000 or so distinct CDR3 sequences, with less than 45% occurring once and the leading ten covering 30%. Overall study findings and caveats: Older age coincided with a roughly linear decline in TCR beta diversity per million T cells.

The sample comprised blood. This TCR was sampled from an elderly man in good health. V usage is TRBV5-1 and J usage is TRBJ1-1; D is unresolved. This chain's CDR3 is CASSLAGRLNTEAFF. The CDR3 DNA reads as TGCGCCAGCAGCTTGGCCGGCCGCCTGAACACTGAAGCTTTCTTT.